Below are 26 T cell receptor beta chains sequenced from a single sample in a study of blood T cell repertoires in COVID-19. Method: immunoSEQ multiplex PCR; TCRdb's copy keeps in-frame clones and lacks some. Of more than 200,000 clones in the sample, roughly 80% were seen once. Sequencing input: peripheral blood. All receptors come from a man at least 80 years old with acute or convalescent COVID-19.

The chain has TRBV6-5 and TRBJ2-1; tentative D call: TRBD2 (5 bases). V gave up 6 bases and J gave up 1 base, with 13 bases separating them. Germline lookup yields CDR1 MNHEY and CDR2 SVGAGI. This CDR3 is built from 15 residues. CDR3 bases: TGTGCCAGCAGGGGCGGGTTGGAGTCCTACAATGAGCAGTTCTTC. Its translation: CASRGGLESYNEQFF.

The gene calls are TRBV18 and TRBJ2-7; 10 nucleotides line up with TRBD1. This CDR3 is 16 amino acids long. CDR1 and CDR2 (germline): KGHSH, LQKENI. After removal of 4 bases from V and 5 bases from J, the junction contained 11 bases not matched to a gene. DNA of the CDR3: TGTGCCAGCTCACTCGACAGGGGGCGGATAGCCCACGAGCAGTACTTC. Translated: CASSLDRGRIAHEQYF.

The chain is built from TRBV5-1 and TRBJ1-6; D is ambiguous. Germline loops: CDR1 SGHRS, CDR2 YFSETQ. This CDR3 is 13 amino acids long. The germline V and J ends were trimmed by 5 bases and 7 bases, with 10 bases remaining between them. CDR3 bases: TGCGCCAGCAGGTCCGGGAACAATTCACCCCTCCACTTT. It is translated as CASRSGNNSPLHF.

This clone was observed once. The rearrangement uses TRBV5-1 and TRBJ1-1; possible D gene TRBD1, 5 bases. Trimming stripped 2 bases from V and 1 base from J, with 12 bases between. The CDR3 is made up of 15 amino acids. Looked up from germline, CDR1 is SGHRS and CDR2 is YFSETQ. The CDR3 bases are TGCGCCAGCAGCTTCTCCACAGGCTCGAACACTGAAGCTTTCTTT. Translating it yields CASSFSTGSNTEAFF.

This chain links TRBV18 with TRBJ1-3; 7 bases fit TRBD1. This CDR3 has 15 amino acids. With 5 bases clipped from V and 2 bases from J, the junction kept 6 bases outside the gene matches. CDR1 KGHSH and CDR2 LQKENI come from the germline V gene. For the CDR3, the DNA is TGTGCCAGCTCAGGACAGGATTGGGCTGGAAACACCATATATTTT. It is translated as CASSGQDWAGNTIYF.

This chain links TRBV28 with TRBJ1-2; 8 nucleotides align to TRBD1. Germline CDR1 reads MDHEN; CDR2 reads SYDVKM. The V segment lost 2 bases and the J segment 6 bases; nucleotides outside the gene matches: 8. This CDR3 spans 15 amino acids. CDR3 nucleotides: TGTGCCAGCAGTTTAGGGGGACAGGCCTCGGATGGCTACACCTTC. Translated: CASSLGGQASDGYTF.

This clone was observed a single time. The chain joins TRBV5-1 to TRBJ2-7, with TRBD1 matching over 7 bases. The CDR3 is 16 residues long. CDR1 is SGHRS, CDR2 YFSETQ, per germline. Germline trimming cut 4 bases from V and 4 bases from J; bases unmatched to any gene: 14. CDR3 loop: CASSISPGTETYEQYF. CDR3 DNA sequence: TGCGCCAGCAGCATCTCCCCCGGGACAGAGACGTACGAGCAGTACTTC.

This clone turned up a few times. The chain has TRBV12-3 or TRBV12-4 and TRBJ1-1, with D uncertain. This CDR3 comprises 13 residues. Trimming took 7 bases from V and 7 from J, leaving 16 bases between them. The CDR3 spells CASTGSGGREAFF. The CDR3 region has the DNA TGTGCCAGCACGGGCTCAGGAGGACGTGAAGCTTTCTTT.

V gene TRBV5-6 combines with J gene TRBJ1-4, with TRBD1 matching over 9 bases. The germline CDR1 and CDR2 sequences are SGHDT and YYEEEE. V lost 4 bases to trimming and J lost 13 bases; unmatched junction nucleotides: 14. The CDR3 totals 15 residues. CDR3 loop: CASSPPGQGNLGLFF. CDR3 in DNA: TGTGCCAGCAGCCCTCCGGGACAGGGTAATCTTGGACTGTTTTTT.

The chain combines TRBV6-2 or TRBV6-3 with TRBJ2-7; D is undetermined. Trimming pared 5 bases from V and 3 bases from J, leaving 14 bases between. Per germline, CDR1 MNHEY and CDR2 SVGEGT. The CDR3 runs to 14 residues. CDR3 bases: TGTGCCAGCAGTAACCCGCGGCCGGGCTACGAGCAGTACTTC. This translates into CASSNPRPGYEQYF.

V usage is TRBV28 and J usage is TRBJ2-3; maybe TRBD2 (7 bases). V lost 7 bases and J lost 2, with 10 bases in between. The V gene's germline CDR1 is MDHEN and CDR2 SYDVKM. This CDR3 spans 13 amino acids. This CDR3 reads CASNGGHTDTQYF. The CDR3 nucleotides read TGTGCCAGCAACGGGGGGCACACAGATACGCAGTATTTT. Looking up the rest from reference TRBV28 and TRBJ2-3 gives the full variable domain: DVKVTQSSRYLVKRTGEKVFLECVQDMDHENMFWYRQDPGLGLRLIYFSYDVKMKEKGDIPEGYSVSREKKERFSLILESASTNQTSMYLCASNGGHTDTQYFGPGTRLTVL.

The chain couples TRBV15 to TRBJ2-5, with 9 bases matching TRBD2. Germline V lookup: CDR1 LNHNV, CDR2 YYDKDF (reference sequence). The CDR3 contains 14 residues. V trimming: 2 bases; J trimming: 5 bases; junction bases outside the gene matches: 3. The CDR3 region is CATSRSGRHETQYF. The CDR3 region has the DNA TGTGCCACCAGCAGAAGCGGGAGGCACGAGACCCAGTACTTC.

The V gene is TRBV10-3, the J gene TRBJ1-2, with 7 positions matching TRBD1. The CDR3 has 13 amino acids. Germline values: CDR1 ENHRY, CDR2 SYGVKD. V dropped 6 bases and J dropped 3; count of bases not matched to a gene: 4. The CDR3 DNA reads TGTGCCATCAGATCCACAGGGGACTATGGCTACACCTTC. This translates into CAIRSTGDYGYTF.

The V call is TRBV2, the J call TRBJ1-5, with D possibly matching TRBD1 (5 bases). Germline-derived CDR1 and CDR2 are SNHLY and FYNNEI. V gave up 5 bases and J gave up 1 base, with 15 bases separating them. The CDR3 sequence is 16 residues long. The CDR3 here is CASSPSQGLSNQPQHF. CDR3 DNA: TGTGCCAGCAGTCCTTCCCAGGGATTAAGCAATCAGCCCCAGCATTTT.

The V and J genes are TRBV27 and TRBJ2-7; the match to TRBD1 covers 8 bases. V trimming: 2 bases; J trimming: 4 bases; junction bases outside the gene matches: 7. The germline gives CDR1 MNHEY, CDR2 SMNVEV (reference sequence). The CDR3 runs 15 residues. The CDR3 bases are TGTGCCAGCAGTTTAGAGGCAGGGGGCGCGTACGAGCAGTACTTC. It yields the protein CASSLEAGGAYEQYF.

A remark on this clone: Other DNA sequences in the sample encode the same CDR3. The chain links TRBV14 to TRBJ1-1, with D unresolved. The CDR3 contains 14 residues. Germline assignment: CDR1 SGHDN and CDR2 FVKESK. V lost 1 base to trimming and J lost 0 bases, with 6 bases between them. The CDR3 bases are TGTGCCAGCAGCCAAGCCGGGATGAACACTGAAGCTTTCTTT. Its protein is CASSQAGMNTEAFF.

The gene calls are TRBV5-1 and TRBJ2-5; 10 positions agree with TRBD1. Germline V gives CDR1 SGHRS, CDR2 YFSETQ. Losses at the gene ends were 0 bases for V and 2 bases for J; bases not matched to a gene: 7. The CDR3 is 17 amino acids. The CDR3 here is CASSLAGRQGAQETQYF. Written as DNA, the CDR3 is TGCGCCAGCAGCTTGGCCGGGAGACAGGGGGCTCAAGAGACCCAGTACTTC.

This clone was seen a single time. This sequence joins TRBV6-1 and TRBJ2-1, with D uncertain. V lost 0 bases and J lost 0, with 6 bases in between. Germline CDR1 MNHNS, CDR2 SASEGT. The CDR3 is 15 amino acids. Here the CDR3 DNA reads TGTGCCAGCAGTGAAGCGGCTCGCTCCTACAATGAGCAGTTCTTC. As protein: CASSEAARSYNEQFF.

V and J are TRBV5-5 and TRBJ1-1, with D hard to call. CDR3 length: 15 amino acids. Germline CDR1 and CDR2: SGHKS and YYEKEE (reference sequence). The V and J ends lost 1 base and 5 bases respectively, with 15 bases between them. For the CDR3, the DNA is TGTGCCAGCAGCTTGAGAGGCCCCTCGGGGACTGAAGCTTTCTTT. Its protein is CASSLRGPSGTEAFF.

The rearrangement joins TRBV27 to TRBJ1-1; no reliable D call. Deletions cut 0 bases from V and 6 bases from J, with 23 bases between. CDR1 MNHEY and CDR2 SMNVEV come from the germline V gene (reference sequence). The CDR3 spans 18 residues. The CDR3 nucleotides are TGTGCCAGCAGTTTATCGAGCGCAGGAGGGCGGGATAGCTCTGAAGCTTTCTTT. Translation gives CASSLSSAGGRDSSEAFF.

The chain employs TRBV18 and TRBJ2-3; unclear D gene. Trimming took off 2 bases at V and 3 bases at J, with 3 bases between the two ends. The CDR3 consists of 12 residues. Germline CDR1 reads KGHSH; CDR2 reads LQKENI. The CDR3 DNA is TGTGCCAGCTCACCAGTAACAGATACGCAGTATTTT. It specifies CASSPVTDTQYF.

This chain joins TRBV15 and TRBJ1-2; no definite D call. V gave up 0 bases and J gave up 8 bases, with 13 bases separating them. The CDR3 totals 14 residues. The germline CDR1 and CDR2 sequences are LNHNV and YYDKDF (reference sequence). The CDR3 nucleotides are TGTGCCACCAGCAGAGATCCCCTGAGTATCGGCTACACCTTC. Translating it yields CATSRDPLSIGYTF.

The CDR3 DNA follows: TGTGCCAGCTCCGGGCGAGGGTACGCGAACACCGGGGAGCTGTTTTTT. Translation: CASSGRGYANTGELFF. The J gene is TRBJ2-2, the V gene TRBV18, with D maybe TRBD2 (5 bases). V shed 6 bases and J shed 0 bases, with 14 bases lying between them. CDR3 length equals 16 residues. Germline V gene sequence: CDR1 KGHSH, CDR2 LQKENI.

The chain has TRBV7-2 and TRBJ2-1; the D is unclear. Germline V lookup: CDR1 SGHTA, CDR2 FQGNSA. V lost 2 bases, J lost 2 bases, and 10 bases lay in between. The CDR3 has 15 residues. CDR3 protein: CASSLLAPAYNEQFF. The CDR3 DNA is TGTGCCAGCAGCTTATTAGCACCCGCCTACAATGAGCAGTTCTTC.

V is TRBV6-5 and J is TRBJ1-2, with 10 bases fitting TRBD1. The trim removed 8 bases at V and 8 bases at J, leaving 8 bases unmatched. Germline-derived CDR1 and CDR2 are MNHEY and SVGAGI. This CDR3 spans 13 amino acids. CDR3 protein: CASGSGTGAGYTF. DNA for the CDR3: TGTGCCAGCGGCTCAGGGACAGGGGCGGGCTACACCTTC.

CDR3 amino acids: CASSPWGQGARKLFF. CDR3 nucleotide sequence: TGTGCCAGCAGTCCCTGGGGACAGGGGGCAAGAAAACTGTTTTTT. This chain connects TRBV27 to TRBJ1-4; 12 positions agree with TRBD1. The CDR3 runs to 15 residues. From germline, CDR1 is MNHEY and CDR2 SMNVEV (reference sequence). Trimming removed 5 bases from V and 10 bases from J; junction bases left unmatched: 8.